This T cell receptor beta chain was obtained from a study of T cells in Graves' hyperthyroidism and ophthalmopathy (dated by TCRdb to the late 2010s). Study-wide context: Peripheral blood was collected at initial diagnosis, before any treatment. To identify distinguishing TCR V-J signatures, a discovery cohort of around 100 patients was used, comprising approximately 40 with Graves' ophthalmopathy and around 60 with stable Graves' hyperthyroidism. Prospective prediction of ophthalmopathy was tested in an independent validation cohort of about 19 hyperthyroidism patients and some 17 patients who later progressed to ophthalmopathy. The 80 to 100 discovery patients were randomly divided into training and test sets at a 7:3 ratio. In about 6 Graves' hyperthyroidism patients, the study also compared T-cell repertoires from thyroid tissue with T-cell repertoires from blood. After sampling, hyperthyroidism patients received methimazole starting at 30 mg daily, and ophthalmopathy patients received high-dose intravenous methylprednisolone. According to the paper, TCR Vbeta CDR3 sequencing was carried out on about 140 peripheral blood samples, which came from fewer than 50 ophthalmopathy, under 85 hyperthyroidism and about 17 progressor patients. Points the paper makes about the study in general: In validation, the model predicted progression to ophthalmopathy a median of 6.5 months before onset, with 65% to 71% sensitivity and 72.22% specificity. Sample size was not statistically predetermined, and blinding of investigators to group allocation was not performed. Ophthalmopathy was separated from stable hyperthyroidism by a 13 V-J signature model, with approximately 86% sensitivity and approximately 81% specificity obtained in cross-validation and 80%/75% obtained in testing. Blood samples also contained most of the expanded thyroid clonotypes (frequency above 0.001), which suggests that blood repertoires may reflect thyroid immune responses.

TCR beta CDR3 regions were amplified from RNA transcripts. The first round of RT-PCR for the TCR CDR3 was performed with the HTBI primer set and the Qiagen OneStep RT-PCR kit. A second multiplex PCR round built the libraries, followed by size selection and purification. Paired-end sequencing of the libraries was performed with 100 bp reads on an Illumina HiSeq2000. The authors' pipeline ran thus. SOAPnuke was used to process the raw data, with reads discarded if the reads contained adapters or uncalled bases, had a mean Phred below 15, or lacked an exact constant-primer or identifier match. High-quality paired reads were merged using COPE v1.2.5, and each unique nucleotide sequence was defined as a clonotype. Clonotypes were aligned to IMGT TRBV, TRBD and TRBJ reference segments using MiTCR v1.1. The analysis included only V-J combinations with a frequency above 0.0001, which together covered approximately 99% of the repertoires. A TCS score was defined as the ratio between F50 (clonal expansion) and ExV (chaos), using BLOSUM62-based TCRdist between CDR3 peptides within each V-J. Welch's t-statistics and random forest reduced approximately 520 V-J features to 10 to 15, which were used in a naive Bayes classifier (R e1071). In-frame beta chains were kept once TCRdb had trimmed the public reads at Q25 with fastp and called clones with MiXCR. Records with the same CDR3 protein are collapsed into one entry carrying the most frequent genes and DNA. V and J calls and clone size were set by TCRdb, not the authors. This sample has 600,000 or so distinct CDR3 sequences in its table, and around 15% of those were observed once. About 3.8% of the sample comes from the top ten.

A patient counted as having stable Graves' hyperthyroidism if no progression to ophthalmopathy occurred over 18 months of follow-up. Hyperthyroidism patients were aged 18 to 65 years and newly diagnosed, with disease duration of less than 2 months. Any patient with an uncontrolled infection, another autoimmune disease, pregnancy or lactation was excluded. Diagnoses were based on clinical symptoms, serum thyroxine and TRAb, thyroid ultrasound and orbital computed tomography. PBMCs were isolated from 7.5 to 10 ml of fresh peripheral blood by Ficoll-Paque density gradient centrifugation. Trizol reagent was used to extract total RNA, and RNA quality was then checked on an Agilent 2100 Bioanalyzer. A word on this clonotype: Its antigen has not been determined. No clone much larger than this one lies a single base away; base qualities are absent.

V is clipped by 5 bases and J by 1 base, and the sequence between their germline boundaries is 8 bases long. The CDR3 covers 13 residues, taking in both the cysteine and the phenylalanine. The CDR3 DNA has 39 bases and is translated from base 1. CDR1 SQVTM and CDR2 ANQGSEA were looked up in the germline V gene. Sequenced material: blood. This TCR was sampled from a woman aged 25 to 39 with Graves' hyperthyroidism. The chain is made from TRBV29-1 and TRBJ2-2; possibly the D gene is TRBD1, per 6 matching bases. At the DNA level, the sequence is TGCAGCGTTACGGGACAGAACACCGGGGAGCTGTTTTTT. Its coded protein is CSVTGQNTGELFF.